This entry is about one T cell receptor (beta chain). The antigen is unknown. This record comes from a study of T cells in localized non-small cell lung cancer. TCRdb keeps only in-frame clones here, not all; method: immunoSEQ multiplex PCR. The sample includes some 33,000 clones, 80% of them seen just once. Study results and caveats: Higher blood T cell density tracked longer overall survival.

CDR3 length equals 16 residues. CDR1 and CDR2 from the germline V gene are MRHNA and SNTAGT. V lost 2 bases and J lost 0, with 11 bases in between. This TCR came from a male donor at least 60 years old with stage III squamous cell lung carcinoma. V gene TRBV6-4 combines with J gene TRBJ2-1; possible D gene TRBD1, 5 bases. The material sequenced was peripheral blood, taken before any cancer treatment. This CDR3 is CASSDQPGLSYNEQFF. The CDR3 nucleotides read TGTGCCAGCAGTGACCAACCAGGGCTCTCCTACAATGAGCAGTTCTTC.